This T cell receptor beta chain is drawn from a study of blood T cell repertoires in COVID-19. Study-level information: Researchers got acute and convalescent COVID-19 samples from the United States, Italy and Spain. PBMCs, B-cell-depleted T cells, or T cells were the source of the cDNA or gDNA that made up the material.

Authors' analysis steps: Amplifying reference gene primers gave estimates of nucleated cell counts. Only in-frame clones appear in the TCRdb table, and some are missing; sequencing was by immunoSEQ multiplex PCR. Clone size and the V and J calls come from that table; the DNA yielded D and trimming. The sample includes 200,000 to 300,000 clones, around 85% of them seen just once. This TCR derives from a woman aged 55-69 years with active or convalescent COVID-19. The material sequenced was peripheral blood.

The CDR3 reads CASSPRAGGGNEQFF. In nucleotides, the CDR3 is TGTGCCAGCTCACCACGAGCGGGGGGGGGCAATGAGCAGTTCTTC. This rearrangement joins TRBV18 to TRBJ2-1; 10 nucleotides align to TRBD2. V lost 1 base to trimming and J lost 6 bases; unmatched junction nucleotides: 3. The V gene's germline CDR1 is KGHSH and CDR2 LQKENI. This CDR3 has 15 residues.